This passage covers 19 T cell receptor beta chains from one sample sequenced in a study of cytomegalovirus exposure and HLA in healthy donors. PCR primers comprised 60 Vbeta and 13 Jbeta primers. Using immunoSEQ multiplex PCR, the repertoire was profiled, and TCRdb retains in-frame clones only, with some absent. Of around 200,000 clones listed, about 59% are singletons. Material for sequencing was PBMCs. These receptors originate from a middle-aged man in good health and CMV-seronegative.

V gene TRBV4-1 combines with J gene TRBJ1-1; D not certain. CDR3 length equals 16 residues. Trimming cost V 4 bases and J 0 bases, with 15 bases left between them. Looked up from germline, CDR1 is MGHRA and CDR2 is YSYEKL. CDR3 region: CASSPLDGKMNTEAFF. CDR3 DNA sequence: TGCGCCAGCAGCCCCCTGGACGGGAAAATGAACACTGAAGCTTTCTTT.

The chain joins TRBV30 to TRBJ2-7; tentative D call: TRBD2 (6 bases). The germline V gene has CDR1 GTSNPN and CDR2 SVGIG (reference sequence). CDR3 length equals 13 residues. V was shortened by 1 base and J by 2 bases, with 9 bases between the two germline ends. The DNA of the CDR3 is TGTGCCTGGAGTGGTGGGACTCCCTACGAGCAGTACTTC. It yields the protein CAWSGGTPYEQYF.

The J gene is TRBJ2-3, the V gene TRBV7-2; 7 bases agree with TRBD2. Germline CDR1 SGHTA, CDR2 FQGNSA. The J segment lost 1 base and the V segment lost 4 bases, leaving 14 bases of the junction unmatched. CDR3 length equals 18 residues. The chain's CDR3 is CASSYYPRGRGGTDTQYF. The CDR3 DNA reads TGTGCCAGCAGCTATTACCCTAGGGGACGGGGGGGCACAGATACGCAGTATTTT.

This clone was counted only a few times. The rearrangement links TRBV2 to TRBJ1-5; TRBD1 aligns across 11 bases. Germline V gives CDR1 SNHLY, CDR2 FYNNEI. V shed 6 bases and J 0 bases; nucleotides not matched to a gene: 4. This CDR3 spans 16 amino acids. CDR3 in amino acids: CASRGQGGISNQPQHF. In DNA, the CDR3 is TGTGCCAGCAGGGGACAGGGGGGAATTAGCAATCAGCCCCAGCATTTT.

This clone was seen a handful of times. The chain is built from TRBV19 and TRBJ1-1; 7 bases line up with TRBD1. V gave up 10 bases and J gave up 6 bases; unmatched junction bases: 20. The germline CDR1 and CDR2 sequences are LNHDA and SQIVND (reference sequence). CDR3 size: 16 residues. The CDR3 loop reads CATLGGYRGEKPEAFF. The CDR3 DNA reads as TGTGCCACCCTAGGGGGATACAGGGGAGAGAAGCCTGAAGCTTTCTTT.

Written as DNA, the CDR3 is TGTGCCAGCTCAAGAGGAACAGGAAGGTACCAAGAGACCCAGTACTTC. This encodes CASSRGTGRYQETQYF. This rearrangement joins TRBV18 to TRBJ2-5, with a tentative D call TRBD1 (5 bases). V dropped 5 bases and J dropped 0 bases, with 16 bases sitting between them. Germline V lookup: CDR1 KGHSH, CDR2 LQKENI. The CDR3 length is 16 residues.

V gene TRBV28 combines with J gene TRBJ1-5; 8 nucleotides match TRBD1. The germline V gene encodes CDR1 MDHEN and CDR2 SYDVKM. This CDR3 contains 16 residues. The V segment lost 10 bases and the J segment 0 bases; nucleotides outside the gene matches: 11. CDR3 protein: CATNNQGANSNQPQHF. In DNA form, the CDR3 reads TGTGCCACTAATAATCAGGGGGCGAATAGCAATCAGCCCCAGCATTTT.

The V gene is TRBV30, the J gene TRBJ2-5; weak D call: TRBD2 (6 bases). The CDR3 consists of 15 residues. V lost 0 bases and J lost 5, with 16 bases in between. Looked up from germline, CDR1 is GTSNPN and CDR2 is SVGIG (reference sequence). The CDR3 nucleotides read TGTGCCTGGAGTGTCGGTGACCGGGGGAAGGAGACCCAGTACTTC. This codes for CAWSVGDRGKETQYF.

V gene TRBV4-3 combines with J gene TRBJ1-6; unclear D gene. The CDR3 consists of 15 residues. Germline-derived CDR1 and CDR2 are LGHNA and YSLEER. V was clipped by 3 bases and J by 7 bases, with 13 bases between them. CDR3 coding DNA: TGCGCCAGCAGCCATGGTTCAGGCACGAATTCACCCCTCCACTTT. Translating gives CASSHGSGTNSPLHF.

V gene TRBV27 combines with J gene TRBJ2-7; TRBD2 aligns across 13 bases. CDR1 is MNHEY and CDR2 is SMNVEV in the germline V gene (reference sequence). With 5 bases clipped from V and 9 bases from J, the junction kept 7 bases outside the gene matches. The CDR3 has 14 residues. For the CDR3, the DNA is TGTGCCAGCAGTCCCAGGACTAGCGGGAGAAGGCAGTACTTC. Translated, it gives CASSPRTSGRRQYF.

The J gene is TRBJ2-4, the V gene TRBV7-8; D might be TRBD1 (6 bases). V lost 5 bases and J lost 2, with 10 bases in between. Per the germline V gene, CDR1 is SGHVS and CDR2 is FQNEAQ. The CDR3 length is 14 residues. CDR3 nucleotide sequence: TGTGCCAGCAGCCCCGGACAGACCAAAAACATTCAGTACTTC. It yields the protein CASSPGQTKNIQYF.

This chain connects TRBV5-1 to TRBJ2-7; TRBD1 aligns across 8 bases. The CDR3 is 15 amino acids. CDR1 SGHRS and CDR2 YFSETQ come from the germline V gene. V trimming: 0 bases; J trimming: 5 bases; junction bases outside the gene matches: 7. In nucleotides, the CDR3 is TGCGCCAGCAGCTTGGGGGGACAGGTCCAGGACGAGCAGTACTTC. As protein: CASSLGGQVQDEQYF.

The chain links TRBV4-2 to TRBJ2-1; 11 nucleotides line up with TRBD2. Trimming took 3 bases from V and 3 from J; bases not matched to a gene: 7. There are 17 residues in the CDR3. Per the germline V gene, CDR1 is LGHNA and CDR2 is YNFKEQ. For the CDR3, the DNA is TGTGCCAGCAGCCAGACAGTCGGGACTAGCGGCTACAATGAGCAGTTCTTC. It is translated as CASSQTVGTSGYNEQFF.

The rearrangement uses TRBV15 and TRBJ2-7; 7 nucleotides agree with TRBD1. V gave up 2 bases and J gave up 5 bases; unmatched junction bases: 6. This CDR3 comprises 14 residues. CDR1 LNHNV and CDR2 YYDKDF come from the germline V gene (reference sequence). In nucleotides, the CDR3 is TGTGCCACCAGCAGACTCGAGACAGGGAACGAGCAGTACTTC. It encodes CATSRLETGNEQYF. The variable domain in full, with the rest retrieved from reference TRBV15 and TRBJ2-7, is DAMVIQNPRYQVTQFGKPVTLSCSQTLNHNVMYWYQQKSSQAPKLLFHYYDKDFNNEADTPDNFQSRRPNTSFCFLDIRSPGLGDTAMYLCATSRLETGNEQYFGPGTRLTVT.

V is TRBV7-9 and J is TRBJ2-7, with 8 bases that match TRBD1. The CDR3 covers 14 residues. The ends lost 6 bases at V and 3 bases at J; junction bases unmatched: 7. The germline gives CDR1 SEHNR, CDR2 FQNEAQ (reference sequence). CDR3 region: CASRTDRAGYEQYF. The CDR3 DNA sequence: TGTGCCAGCAGAACGGACAGGGCTGGCTACGAGCAGTACTTC.

Notes on this clone: One end of the junction varies from germline; a read error may be responsible. The V and J genes are TRBV7-7 and TRBJ1-4; no clear D gene. There are 13 residues in the CDR3. Germline assignment: CDR1 SSHAT and CDR2 FNYEAQ (reference sequence). The CDR3 DNA sequence: TGTGCTAGCAGCCCCCTCGGTGTCGAAAAACTGTTTTTT. It codes for CASSPLGVEKLFF. The variable domain in full, with the rest retrieved from reference TRBV7-7 and TRBJ1-4, is GAGVSQSPRYKVTKRGQDVTLRCDPISSHATLYWYQQALGQGPEFLTYFNYEAQPDKSGLPSDRFSAERPEGSISTLTIQRTEQRDSAMYRCASSPLGVEKLFFGSGTQLSVL.

The V call is TRBV6-1, the J call TRBJ2-2; 7 bases are shared with TRBD2. The germline V gene has CDR1 MNHNS and CDR2 SASEGT. There are 16 residues in the CDR3. The V segment lost 0 bases and the J segment 2 bases; nucleotides outside the gene matches: 3. CDR3 loop: CASSEAGGSNTGELFF. CDR3 DNA: TGTGCCAGCAGTGAAGCGGGGGGGTCCAACACCGGGGAGCTGTTTTTT.

This clone was recorded a few times. The rearrangement uses TRBV7-9 and TRBJ2-6; D is possibly TRBD2 (5 bases). Germline CDR1 reads SEHNR; CDR2 reads FQNEAQ (reference sequence). Trimming removed 8 bases from V and 3 bases from J, with 5 bases in between. This CDR3 contains 12 residues. The CDR3 nucleotides are TGTGCCAGCGAGGGTGGGGCCAACGTCCTGACTTTC. Protein sequence: CASEGGANVLTF.

In its sample, this clone was seen a few times. The chain employs TRBV5-5 and TRBJ1-4, with D possibly being TRBD1 (6 bases). Per germline, CDR1 SGHKS and CDR2 YYEKEE (reference sequence). Trimming took off 0 bases at V and 4 bases at J, with 10 bases between the two ends. This CDR3 is 15 amino acids long. The CDR3 DNA sequence: TGTGCCAGCAGCTTGGTACAGGGCCGTAATGAAAAACTGTTTTTT. This sequence encodes CASSLVQGRNEKLFF.